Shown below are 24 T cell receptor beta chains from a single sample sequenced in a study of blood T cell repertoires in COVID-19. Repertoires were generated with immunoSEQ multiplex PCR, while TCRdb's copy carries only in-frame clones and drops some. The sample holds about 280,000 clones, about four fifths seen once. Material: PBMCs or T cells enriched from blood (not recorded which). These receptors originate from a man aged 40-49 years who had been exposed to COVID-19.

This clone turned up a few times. The CDR3 nucleotides read TGTGCCAGCAGCCATCGTAGATTTAACTACGAGCAGTACTTC. It codes for CASSHRRFNYEQYF. V is TRBV3-1 (or the pseudogene TRBV3-2) and J is TRBJ2-7; D is ambiguous. The CDR3 has 14 amino acids. V shed 3 bases and J shed 3 bases, with 12 bases lying between them. Germline V lookup: CDR1 LGHDT, CDR2 YNNKEL (reference sequence).

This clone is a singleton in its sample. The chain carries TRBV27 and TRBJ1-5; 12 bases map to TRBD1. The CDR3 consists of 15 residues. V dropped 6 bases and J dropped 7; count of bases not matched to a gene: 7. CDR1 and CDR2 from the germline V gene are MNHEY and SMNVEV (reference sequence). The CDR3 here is CASSSGQGAWQPQHF. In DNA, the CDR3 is TGTGCCAGCAGCTCGGGACAGGGGGCTTGGCAGCCCCAGCATTTT.

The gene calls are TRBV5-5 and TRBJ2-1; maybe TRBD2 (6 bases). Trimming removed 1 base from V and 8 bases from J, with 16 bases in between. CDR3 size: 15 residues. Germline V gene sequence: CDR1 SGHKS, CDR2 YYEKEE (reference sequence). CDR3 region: CASSLSSGPDYEQFF. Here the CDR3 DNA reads TGTGCCAGCAGCTTGAGTAGCGGACCAGACTATGAGCAGTTCTTC.

CDR3 region: CASSYGSGAVYEQYF. The CDR3 DNA reads TGTGCCAGCAGTTACGGGTCGGGAGCAGTTTACGAGCAGTACTTC. The chain uses TRBV6-5 and TRBJ2-7, with D perhaps TRBD2 (6 bases). In germline, CDR1 is MNHEY, CDR2 SVGAGI. The CDR3 runs to 15 residues. V gave up 2 bases and J gave up 4 bases, with 15 bases separating them.

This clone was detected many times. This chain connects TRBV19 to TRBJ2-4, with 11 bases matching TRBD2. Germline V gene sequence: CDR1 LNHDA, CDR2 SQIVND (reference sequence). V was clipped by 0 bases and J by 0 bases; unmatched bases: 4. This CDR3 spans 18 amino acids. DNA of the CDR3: TGTGCCAGTAGTATAGATGGGACTAGCGGAGTAGCCAAAAACATTCAGTACTTC. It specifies CASSIDGTSGVAKNIQYF.

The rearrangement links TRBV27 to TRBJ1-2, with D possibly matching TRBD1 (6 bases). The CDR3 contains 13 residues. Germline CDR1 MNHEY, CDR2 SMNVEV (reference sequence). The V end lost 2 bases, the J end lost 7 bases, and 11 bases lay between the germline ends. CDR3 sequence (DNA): TGTGCCAGCAGTTTAACAGGGCACAGTGGCTACACCTTC. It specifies CASSLTGHSGYTF.

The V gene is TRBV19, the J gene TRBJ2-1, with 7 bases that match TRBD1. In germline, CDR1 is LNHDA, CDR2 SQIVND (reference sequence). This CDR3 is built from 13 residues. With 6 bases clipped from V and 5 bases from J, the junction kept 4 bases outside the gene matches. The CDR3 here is CASSLGQDNEQFF. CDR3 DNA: TGTGCCAGTAGCCTCGGACAGGACAATGAGCAGTTCTTC.

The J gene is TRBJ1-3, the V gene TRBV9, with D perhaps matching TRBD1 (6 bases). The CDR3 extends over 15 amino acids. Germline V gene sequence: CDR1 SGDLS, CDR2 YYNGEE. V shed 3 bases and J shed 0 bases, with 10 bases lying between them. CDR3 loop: CASSAGQLSGNTIYF. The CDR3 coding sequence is TGTGCCAGCAGCGCCGGACAGCTCTCTGGAAACACCATATATTTT.

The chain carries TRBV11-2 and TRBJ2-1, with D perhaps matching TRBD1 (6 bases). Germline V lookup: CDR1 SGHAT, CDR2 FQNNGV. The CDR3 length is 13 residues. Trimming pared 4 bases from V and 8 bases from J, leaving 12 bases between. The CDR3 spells CASSSAHRDEQFF. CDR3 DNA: TGTGCCAGCAGCTCCGCCCACAGGGATGAGCAGTTCTTC. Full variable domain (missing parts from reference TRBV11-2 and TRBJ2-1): EAGVAQSPRYKIIEKRQSVAFWCNPISGHATLYWYQQILGQGPKLLIQFQNNGVVDDSQLPKDRFSAERLKGVDSTLKIQPAKLEDSAVYLCASSSAHRDEQFFGPGTRLTVL.

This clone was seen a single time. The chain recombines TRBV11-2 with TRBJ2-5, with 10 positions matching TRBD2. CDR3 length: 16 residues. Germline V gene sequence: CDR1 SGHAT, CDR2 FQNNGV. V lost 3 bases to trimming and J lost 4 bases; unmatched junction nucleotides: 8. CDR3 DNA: TGTGCCAGCAGCTTCATCAGCGGGAGGGGGAGAGAGACCCAGTACTTC. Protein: CASSFISGRGRETQYF. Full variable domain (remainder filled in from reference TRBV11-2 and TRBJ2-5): EAGVAQSPRYKIIEKRQSVAFWCNPISGHATLYWYQQILGQGPKLLIQFQNNGVVDDSQLPKDRFSAERLKGVDSTLKIQPAKLEDSAVYLCASSFISGRGRETQYFGPGTRLLVL.

This chain's CDR3 is CAWSGGTDQPQHF. The CDR3 nucleotides are TGTGCCTGGAGCGGAGGAACGGATCAGCCCCAGCATTTT. The V and J genes are TRBV30 and TRBJ1-5, with D unresolved. V lost 3 bases and J lost 5, with 11 bases in between. The germline CDR1 and CDR2 sequences are GTSNPN and SVGIG (reference sequence). The CDR3 covers 13 residues.

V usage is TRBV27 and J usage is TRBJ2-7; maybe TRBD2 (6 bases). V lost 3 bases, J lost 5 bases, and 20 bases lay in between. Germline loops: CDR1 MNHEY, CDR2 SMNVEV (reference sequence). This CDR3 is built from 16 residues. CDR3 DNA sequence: TGTGCCAGCAGTTTCCTCCCTCGGGGACTGCTAAACGAGCAGTACTTC. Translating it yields CASSFLPRGLLNEQYF.

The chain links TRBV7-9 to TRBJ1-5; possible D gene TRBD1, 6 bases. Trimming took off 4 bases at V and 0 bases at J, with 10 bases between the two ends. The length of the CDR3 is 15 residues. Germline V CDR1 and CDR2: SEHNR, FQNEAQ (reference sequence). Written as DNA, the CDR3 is TGTGCCAGCAGCTCGGACAGCTATAGCAATCAGCCCCAGCATTTT. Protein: CASSSDSYSNQPQHF. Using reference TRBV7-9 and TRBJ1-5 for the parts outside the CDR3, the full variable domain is DTGVSQNPRHKITKRGQNVTFRCDPISEHNRLYWYRQTLGQGPEFLTYFQNEAQLEKSRLLSDRFSAERPKGSFSTLEIQRTEQGDSAMYLCASSSDSYSNQPQHFGDGTRLSIL.

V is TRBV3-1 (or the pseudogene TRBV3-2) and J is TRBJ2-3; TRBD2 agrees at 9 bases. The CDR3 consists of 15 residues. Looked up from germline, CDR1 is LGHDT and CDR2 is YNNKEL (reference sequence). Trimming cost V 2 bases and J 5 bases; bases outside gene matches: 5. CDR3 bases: TGTGCCAGCAGCCAACCCGGACTAGCGATAGATACGCAGTATTTT. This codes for CASSQPGLAIDTQYF.

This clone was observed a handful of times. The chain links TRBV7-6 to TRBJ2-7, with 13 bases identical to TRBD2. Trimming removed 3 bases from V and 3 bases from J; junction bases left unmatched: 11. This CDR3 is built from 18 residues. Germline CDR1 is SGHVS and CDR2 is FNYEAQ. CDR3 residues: CASSFSAYRTSGSYEQYF. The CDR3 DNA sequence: TGTGCCAGCAGCTTCTCGGCCTACCGGACTAGCGGGAGCTACGAGCAGTACTTC.

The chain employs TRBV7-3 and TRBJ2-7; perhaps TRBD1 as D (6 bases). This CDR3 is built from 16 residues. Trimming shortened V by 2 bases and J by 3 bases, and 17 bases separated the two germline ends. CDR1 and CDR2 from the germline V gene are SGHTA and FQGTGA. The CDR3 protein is CASSLSGATGFYEQYF. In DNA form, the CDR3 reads TGTGCCAGCAGCTTATCTGGGGCGACAGGATTCTACGAGCAGTACTTC.

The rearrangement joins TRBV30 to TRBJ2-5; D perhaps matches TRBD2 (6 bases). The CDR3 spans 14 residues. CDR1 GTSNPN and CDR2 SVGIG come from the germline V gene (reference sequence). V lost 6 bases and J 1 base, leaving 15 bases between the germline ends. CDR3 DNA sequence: TGTGCCTGTTCCTACTGGCGGGGCCAAGAGACCCAGTACTTC. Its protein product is CACSYWRGQETQYF.

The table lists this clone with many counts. The CDR3 region has the DNA TGTGCCAGCAGTTTAGGGGGCCATGGCTACACCTTC. Amino acid sequence: CASSLGGHGYTF. The chain uses TRBV28 and TRBJ1-2, with a weak D call TRBD1 (6 bases). With 2 bases removed from V and 6 bases from J, the gap between germline ends came to 7 bases. The CDR3 runs to 12 residues. Germline V gene data show CDR1 as MDHEN and CDR2 as SYDVKM.

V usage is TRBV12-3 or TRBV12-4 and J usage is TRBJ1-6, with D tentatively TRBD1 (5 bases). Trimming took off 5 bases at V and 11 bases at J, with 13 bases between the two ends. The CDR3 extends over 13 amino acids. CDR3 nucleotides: TGTGCCAGCAGTATCGAGGGGAGGACACCCCTCCACTTT. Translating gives CASSIEGRTPLHF.

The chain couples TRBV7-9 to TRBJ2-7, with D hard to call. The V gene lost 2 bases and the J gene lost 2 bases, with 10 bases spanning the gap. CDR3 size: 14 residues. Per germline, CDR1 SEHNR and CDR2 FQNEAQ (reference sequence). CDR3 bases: TGTGCCAGCAGCTTACACATATCCCCCTACGAGCAGTACTTC. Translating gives CASSLHISPYEQYF.

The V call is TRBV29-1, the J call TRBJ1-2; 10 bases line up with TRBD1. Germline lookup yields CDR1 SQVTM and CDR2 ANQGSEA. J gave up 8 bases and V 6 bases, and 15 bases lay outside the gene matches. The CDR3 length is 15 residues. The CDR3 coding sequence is TGCAGCGTCAGGGACAGGGGTACCGGCATAGAAGGCTACACCTTC. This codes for CSVRDRGTGIEGYTF.

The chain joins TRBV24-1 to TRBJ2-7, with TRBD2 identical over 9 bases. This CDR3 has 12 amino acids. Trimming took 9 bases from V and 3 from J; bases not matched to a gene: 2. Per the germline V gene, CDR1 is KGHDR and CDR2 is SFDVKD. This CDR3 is CATQRGDYEQYF. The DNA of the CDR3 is TGTGCCACCCAGCGGGGGGACTACGAGCAGTACTTC.

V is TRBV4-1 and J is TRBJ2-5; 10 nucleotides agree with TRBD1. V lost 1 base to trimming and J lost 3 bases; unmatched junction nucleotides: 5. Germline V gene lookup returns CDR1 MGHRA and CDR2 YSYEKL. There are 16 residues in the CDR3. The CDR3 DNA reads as TGCGCCAGCAGCCAAGCTCCGGGACAGGGGAAAGAGACCCAGTACTTC. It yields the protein CASSQAPGQGKETQYF.

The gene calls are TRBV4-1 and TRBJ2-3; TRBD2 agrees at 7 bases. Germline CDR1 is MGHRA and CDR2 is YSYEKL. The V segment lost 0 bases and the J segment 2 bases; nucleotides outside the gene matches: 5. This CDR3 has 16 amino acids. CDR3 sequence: CASSQDPSGYTDTQYF. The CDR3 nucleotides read TGCGCCAGCAGCCAAGACCCTAGCGGATACACAGATACGCAGTATTTT.